The 27 T cell receptor beta chains in this list originate from one sample, sequenced in a study of cytomegalovirus exposure and HLA in healthy donors. The data were produced by immunoSEQ multiplex PCR, yet TCRdb's version contains in-frame clones alone and is incomplete. The sample yields fewer than 250,000 clones, 75% to 90% seen once. The sequenced sample was PBMCs. The receptors originated from a woman aged 25 to 39 in good health and CMV-seropositive.

The chain employs TRBV30 and TRBJ1-1, with 8 positions matching TRBD1. This CDR3 contains 12 residues. V was clipped by 3 bases and J by 11 bases; unmatched bases: 8. Germline values: CDR1 GTSNPN, CDR2 SVGIG (reference sequence). In DNA, the CDR3 is TGTGCCTGGAGCCGACAGGGGCGCGAGGCTTTCTTT. As protein: CAWSRQGREAFF.

V usage is TRBV4-2 and J usage is TRBJ2-2, with 8 bases aligning to TRBD1. Germline-derived CDR1 and CDR2 are LGHNA and YNFKEQ. V was clipped by 1 base and J by 4 bases; unmatched bases: 11. The CDR3 runs 18 residues. The CDR3 bases are TGTGCCAGCAGCCAAGTCCAAGGACAGGGATCGACCACCGGGGAGCTGTTTTTT. Its protein is CASSQVQGQGSTTGELFF.

The V and J genes are TRBV18 and TRBJ1-1; a weak D match, TRBD1 (5 bases). The CDR3 spans 16 residues. The germline V gene encodes CDR1 KGHSH and CDR2 LQKENI. Trimming removed 0 bases from V and 1 base from J, with 12 bases in between. The DNA of the CDR3 is TGTGCCAGCTCACCACCGAGTCAGGGATCGAACACTGAAGCTTTCTTT. It codes for CASSPPSQGSNTEAFF.

This clone was observed a single time. Distinct nucleotide sequences in the sample also encode this CDR3. This chain uses TRBV7-2 with TRBJ2-7; D is uncertain. The CDR3 runs 14 residues. V was cut by 0 bases and J by 1 base, with 7 bases left in between. From germline, CDR1 is SGHTA and CDR2 FQGNSA. The CDR3 nucleotides read TGTGCCAGCAGCTTAGCGGGTGGTTCCTACGAGCAGTACTTC. Its translation is CASSLAGGSYEQYF.

The chain couples TRBV28 to TRBJ1-5, with D unresolved. Looked up from germline, CDR1 is MDHEN and CDR2 is SYDVKM. Trimming took 7 bases from V and 7 from J, leaving 17 bases between them. The CDR3 contains 14 residues. CDR3: CASNPGFGDQPQHF. The CDR3 region has the DNA TGTGCCAGCAACCCGGGGTTTGGAGACCAGCCCCAGCATTTT.

V gene TRBV2 combines with J gene TRBJ2-2; 10 bases map to TRBD2. From germline, CDR1 is SNHLY and CDR2 FYNNEI. CDR3 size: 14 residues. Losses at the gene ends were 8 bases for V and 3 bases for J; bases not matched to a gene: 3. The CDR3 protein is CASFLAGDTGELFF. The CDR3 bases are TGTGCCAGCTTTCTAGCGGGGGACACCGGGGAGCTGTTTTTT.

V and J are TRBV5-6 and TRBJ1-4; D unclear. This CDR3 region has 14 residues. Germline CDR1 is SGHDT and CDR2 is YYEEEE. Between the trimmed V and J ends, which lost 1 base and 2 bases, there was a span of 6 bases. The CDR3 DNA follows: TGTGCCAGCAGCTTGAGGACGACTAATGAAAAACTGTTTTTT. It specifies CASSLRTTNEKLFF.

This rearrangement joins TRBV30 to TRBJ1-3; perhaps TRBD1 as D (6 bases). This CDR3 is 14 amino acids long. The ends were cut back, 2 bases at V and 1 base at J, with 9 bases in the middle. Germline lookup yields CDR1 GTSNPN and CDR2 SVGIG (reference sequence). CDR3 bases: TGTGCCTGGAGTATCGACAGGTCTGGAAACACCATATATTTT. Translation gives CAWSIDRSGNTIYF.

This chain connects TRBV6-6 to TRBJ1-1; tentative D call: TRBD1 (6 bases). The V gene lost 2 bases and the J gene lost 3 bases, with 10 bases spanning the gap. In germline, CDR1 is MNHNY, CDR2 SVGAGI (reference sequence). The CDR3 contains 14 residues. The CDR3 coding sequence is TGTGCCAGCAGTTACAGGGGGAAGGACACTGAAGCTTTCTTT. Translation: CASSYRGKDTEAFF.

The chain links TRBV27 to TRBJ2-5; possible D gene TRBD2, 6 bases. CDR1 is MNHEY and CDR2 is SMNVEV in the germline V gene (reference sequence). The CDR3 has 16 residues. Trimming left V 2 bases short and J 2 bases short, with 15 bases between. For the CDR3, the DNA is TGTGCCAGCAGTTTACGCGGGGAATGGCAGCAAGAGACCCAGTACTTC. Its protein product is CASSLRGEWQQETQYF.

This chain uses TRBV5-1 with TRBJ2-3; D remains unclear. Germline V lookup: CDR1 SGHRS, CDR2 YFSETQ. V was shortened by 2 bases and J by 2 bases, with 9 bases between the two germline ends. CDR3 length equals 14 residues. The CDR3 region has the DNA TGCGCCAGCAGCTTCAGGCAGAACACAGATACGCAGTATTTT. Protein sequence: CASSFRQNTDTQYF.

The chain carries TRBV11-2 and TRBJ2-7; no firm D call. V was pared by 5 bases and J by 2 bases, with 4 bases between. CDR3 length: 11 residues. The V gene's germline CDR1 is SGHAT and CDR2 FQNNGV. For the CDR3, the DNA is TGTGCCAGCAGCCGTACCTACGAGCAGTACTTC. Translated, it gives CASSRTYEQYF.

The chain is built from TRBV27 and TRBJ2-1; 10 nucleotides match TRBD2. J gave up 10 bases and V 5 bases, and 8 bases lay outside the gene matches. CDR3 size: 14 residues. CDR1 is MNHEY and CDR2 is SMNVEV in the germline V gene (reference sequence). CDR3 region: CASSQRTSGKEQFF. DNA for the CDR3: TGTGCCAGCAGTCAGAGGACTAGCGGAAAGGAGCAGTTCTTC.

The CDR3 DNA sequence: TGCGCCAGCAGCCCGGGACAGGGGGTTATAAACACCATATATTTT. It specifies CASSPGQGVINTIYF. The chain joins TRBV4-1 to TRBJ1-3; TRBD1 agrees at 11 bases. Losses at the gene ends were 4 bases for V and 6 bases for J; bases not matched to a gene: 5. The length of the CDR3 is 15 residues. Germline values: CDR1 MGHRA, CDR2 YSYEKL.

The rearrangement links TRBV7-9 to TRBJ2-2, with 14 bases aligning to TRBD2. Germline V gene data show CDR1 as SEHNR and CDR2 as FQNEAQ (reference sequence). This CDR3 is 16 amino acids long. V was clipped by 6 bases and J by 7 bases; unmatched bases: 7. CDR3 coding DNA: TGTGCCAGCAGGAAGGGACTAGCGGGAGTCATCGGGGAGCTGTTTTTT. Translation gives CASRKGLAGVIGELFF.

CDR3 amino acids: CASSVGALAGVPYNEQFF. CDR3 nucleotide sequence: TGTGCCAGCAGCGTAGGAGCGCTAGCGGGAGTCCCCTACAATGAGCAGTTCTTC. This chain links TRBV9 with TRBJ2-1; 10 positions match TRBD2. The J segment lost 2 bases and the V segment lost 0 bases, leaving 8 bases of the junction unmatched. This CDR3 comprises 18 residues. CDR1 is SGDLS and CDR2 is YYNGEE in the germline V gene.

The chain combines TRBV19 with TRBJ2-7, with 7 bases lining up with TRBD2. Looked up from germline, CDR1 is LNHDA and CDR2 is SQIVND (reference sequence). The CDR3 totals 15 residues. The J segment lost 3 bases and the V segment lost 5 bases, leaving 10 bases of the junction unmatched. The DNA of the CDR3 is TGTGCCAGTAGTGGAAGCGGGACCGAGGTCTACGAGCAGTACTTC. It yields the protein CASSGSGTEVYEQYF.

The chain carries TRBV11-2 and TRBJ2-7; D might be TRBD2 (6 bases). CDR1 is SGHAT and CDR2 is FQNNGV in the germline V gene. This CDR3 spans 15 amino acids. V lost 5 bases, J lost 2 bases, and 16 bases lay in between. The CDR3 DNA reads TGTGCCAGCAGCACACGATATAGCGGAACCTACGAGCAGTACTTC. Amino acid sequence: CASSTRYSGTYEQYF.

The chain has TRBV5-6 and TRBJ1-5; no reliable D call. V lost 0 bases to trimming and J lost 5 bases, with 9 bases between them. Looked up from germline, CDR1 is SGHDT and CDR2 is YYEEEE. The CDR3 runs to 14 residues. The CDR3 region is CASSLAYRDQPQHF. In DNA, the CDR3 is TGTGCCAGCAGCTTGGCTTACCGGGATCAGCCCCAGCATTTT.

The V gene is TRBV9, the J gene TRBJ2-2, with 7 bases that match TRBD1. The V segment lost 0 bases and the J segment 6 bases; nucleotides outside the gene matches: 5. The CDR3 loop spans 15 amino acids. Germline V lookup: CDR1 SGDLS, CDR2 YYNGEE. CDR3 coding DNA: TGTGCCAGCAGCGTAGGAGGGGGCATGGCCGGGGAGCTGTTTTTT. Translating it yields CASSVGGGMAGELFF.

This chain joins TRBV5-6 and TRBJ2-7; TRBD1 matches at 10 bases. Trimming cost V 0 bases and J 6 bases; bases outside gene matches: 3. Germline CDR1 and CDR2: SGHDT and YYEEEE. The CDR3 has 14 residues. The CDR3 DNA sequence: TGTGCCAGCAGCTTGGGACAGGGGGCGCGCGAGCAGTACTTC. Translation gives CASSLGQGAREQYF.

The chain recombines TRBV21-1 with TRBJ2-3; TRBD2, the table's D call, lacks a check against the DNA. TRBV21-1 represents a pseudogene. The CDR3 runs 15 residues. DNA of the CDR3: TGTGCCAGCAGCGCAAGCGGGGGGCGGACAGATACGCAGTATTTT. Its protein is CASSASGGRTDTQYF.

J is TRBJ1-2 and V is TRBV5-1, with unresolved D. Germline CDR1 is SGHRS and CDR2 is YFSETQ. The CDR3 has 15 amino acids. V was shortened by 0 bases and J by 7 bases, with 16 bases between the two germline ends. The chain's CDR3 is CASSLDGRRSSGYTF. CDR3 in DNA: TGCGCCAGCAGCTTGGATGGGCGGAGAAGTTCTGGCTACACCTTC.

This clone was found once. The V call is TRBV29-1, the J call TRBJ2-7; D is unclear. V lost 4 bases to trimming and J lost 3 bases, with 7 bases between them. This CDR3 is built from 11 residues. CDR1 is SQVTM and CDR2 is ANQGSEA in the germline V gene. This CDR3 is CSVGVGYEQYF. CDR3 nucleotides: TGCAGCGTTGGGGTAGGCTACGAGCAGTACTTC.

This clone was counted once. V is TRBV9 and J is TRBJ2-1; 10 bases map to TRBD2. The germline CDR1 and CDR2 sequences are SGDLS and YYNGEE. With V trimmed by 4 bases and J by 3 bases, 10 bases remained unmatched. The CDR3 contains 17 residues. CDR3 DNA sequence: TGTGCCAGCAGCCTCAAACGCCTAGCGGGGGTCTACAATGAGCAGTTCTTC. It encodes CASSLKRLAGVYNEQFF.

This chain links TRBV9 with TRBJ1-2, with a possible D match to TRBD1 (5 bases). The CDR3 runs 13 residues. V was pared by 7 bases and J by 2 bases, with 12 bases between. From germline, CDR1 is SGDLS and CDR2 YYNGEE. CDR3 region: CASSARGNYGYTF. As DNA, the CDR3 is TGTGCCAGCTCCGCCCGGGGGAACTATGGCTACACCTTC.

The chain is built from TRBV6-1 and TRBJ1-1, with TRBD1 identical over 9 bases. The junction had 9 bases not matched to a gene; V was cut back by 4 bases and J by 0 bases. Germline V gene sequence: CDR1 MNHNS, CDR2 SASEGT. There are 17 residues in the CDR3. CDR3 region: CASSVLDRGFLNTEAFF. CDR3 coding DNA: TGTGCCAGCAGTGTCCTGGACAGGGGTTTTTTGAACACTGAAGCTTTCTTT.